Below are 18 T cell receptor beta chains sequenced from a single sample in a study of Graves' ophthalmopathy and Graves' hyperthyroidism. TCR beta CDR3 amplification used RNA transcripts. A first-round RT-PCR used HTBI primers, followed by a second-round multiplex PCR. TCRdb used MiXCR to reprocess the multiplex PCR reads, holding one entry per CDR3 protein. The table has 170,000 or so distinct CDR3 sequences, over 35% seen once. Sequencing input: peripheral blood. All receptors derive from a woman aged 40 to 50 with Graves' ophthalmopathy.

The chain links TRBV4-1 to TRBJ1-2, with D possibly TRBD1 on 5 matching bases. The CDR3 is 15 residues long. CDR1 and CDR2 from the germline V gene are MGHRA and YSYEKL. V lost 1 base, J lost 4 bases, and 13 bases lay in between. This chain's CDR3 is CASSQVGRESYGYTF. The DNA for the CDR3 is TGCGCCAGCAGCCAAGTGGGACGGGAGAGCTATGGCTACACCTTC.

The sample holds many counts of this clonotype. The chain combines TRBV9 with TRBJ2-2; weak D call: TRBD2 (5 bases). Germline V gives CDR1 SGDLS, CDR2 YYNGEE. CDR3 length equals 15 residues. Trimming cost V 0 bases and J 2 bases, with 8 bases left between them. Here the CDR3 reads CASSVDPGNTGELFF. Here the CDR3 DNA reads TGTGCCAGCAGCGTAGACCCGGGAAACACCGGGGAGCTGTTTTTT.

This clonotype was counted ten times or more. J is TRBJ1-5 and V is TRBV6-1; D might be TRBD1 (5 bases). The V and J ends lost 1 base and 9 bases respectively, with 16 bases between them. The CDR3 contains 15 residues. Germline CDR1 MNHNS, CDR2 SASEGT. The CDR3 spells CASSEGAGRIVPQHF. Here the CDR3 DNA reads TGTGCCAGCAGTGAAGGGGCAGGGCGGATAGTGCCCCAGCATTTT.

J is TRBJ2-7 and V is TRBV6-1; no firm D call. Germline V gene sequence: CDR1 MNHNS, CDR2 SASEGT. V lost 1 base and J lost 6, with 16 bases in between. This CDR3 has 15 amino acids. CDR3 in DNA: TGTGCCAGCAGTGAAGTTTATCTGGGTTCAGGCGAGCAGTACTTC. This sequence encodes CASSEVYLGSGEQYF.

V gene TRBV7-2 combines with J gene TRBJ1-6; tentative D call: TRBD1 (5 bases). Trimming left V 1 base short and J 8 bases short, with 15 bases between. Germline V CDR1 and CDR2: SGHTA, FQGNSA. The CDR3 extends over 16 amino acids. This CDR3 is CASSLDPRVWDSPLHF. The CDR3 coding sequence is TGTGCCAGCAGCTTAGATCCCAGGGTTTGGGATTCACCCCTCCACTTT. The variable domain in full, with the rest retrieved from reference TRBV7-2 and TRBJ1-6, is GAGVSQSPSNKVTEKGKDVELRCDPISGHTALYWYRQSLGQGLEFLIYFQGNSAPDKSGLPSDRFSAERTGGSVSTLTIQRTQQEDSAVYLCASSLDPRVWDSPLHFGNGTRLTVT.

Ten or more counts support this clonotype. The chain links TRBV4-2 to TRBJ1-1, with 8 bases that match TRBD1. Per the germline V gene, CDR1 is LGHNA and CDR2 is YNFKEQ. After removal of 3 bases from V and 5 bases from J, the junction contained 8 bases not matched to a gene. The CDR3 loop spans 15 amino acids. CDR3 sequence reads: CASSHRTGFGTEAFF. The CDR3 DNA is TGTGCCAGCAGCCACCGGACAGGGTTCGGGACTGAAGCTTTCTTT.

The chain employs TRBV28 and TRBJ2-5, with 9 nucleotides matching TRBD2. V lost 5 bases, J lost 2 bases, and 9 bases stayed unmatched. Germline V CDR1 and CDR2: MDHEN, SYDVKM. CDR3 length: 16 amino acids. CDR3 in DNA: TGTGCCAGCAGTCCCCGGGTAGCGGGAGAACAAGAGACCCAGTACTTC. Translation: CASSPRVAGEQETQYF.

The rearrangement links TRBV28 to TRBJ2-5; D might be TRBD1 or TRBD2, each matching 5 bases. V dropped 3 bases and J dropped 5 bases, with 19 bases sitting between them. The CDR3 runs to 16 residues. Germline-derived CDR1 and CDR2 are MDHEN and SYDVKM. The chain's CDR3 is CASSFSGTGWFETQYF. The CDR3 nucleotides read TGTGCCAGCAGTTTTTCGGGGACCGGGTGGTTTGAGACCCAGTACTTC.

In this sample, this clonotype turned up many times. The V call is TRBV6-1, the J call TRBJ2-6; D unclear. This CDR3 comprises 14 residues. The V gene's germline CDR1 is MNHNS and CDR2 SASEGT. V dropped 2 bases and J dropped 3 bases, with 5 bases sitting between them. The CDR3 coding sequence is TGTGCCAGCAGTGAATCTCGTGGGGCCAACGTCCTGACTTTC. Translated, it gives CASSESRGANVLTF.

V is TRBV7-2 and J is TRBJ2-7; D ambiguous. Germline V CDR1 and CDR2: SGHTA, FQGNSA. V lost 5 bases and J 5 bases, leaving 13 bases between the germline ends. The CDR3 runs 13 residues. Written as DNA, the CDR3 is TGTGCCAGCAGCCCGATGGACGCGAACGAGCAGTACTTC. Its translation: CASSPMDANEQYF.

This clonotype has more than one count but fewer than ten. This sequence joins TRBV6-1 and TRBJ2-2, with D unresolved. Germline CDR1 and CDR2: MNHNS and SASEGT. The CDR3 is 14 amino acids. V gave up 7 bases and J gave up 6 bases, with 15 bases separating them. In DNA, the CDR3 is TGTGCCAGCACCTTGAGGCTGCTAGCCGGGGAGCTGTTTTTT. Translating it yields CASTLRLLAGELFF.

In its sample, this clonotype was seen many times. This chain links TRBV28 with TRBJ2-7; D gene ambiguous. Between the trimmed V and J ends, which lost 5 bases and 0 bases, there was a span of 11 bases. Germline V CDR1 and CDR2: MDHEN, SYDVKM. The CDR3 contains 14 residues. This CDR3 is CASSDSDVSYEQYF. For the CDR3, the DNA is TGTGCCAGCAGTGATTCCGACGTCTCCTACGAGCAGTACTTC. Drawing the rest from reference TRBV28 and TRBJ2-7, the complete variable domain is DVKVTQSSRYLVKRTGEKVFLECVQDMDHENMFWYRQDPGLGLRLIYFSYDVKMKEKGDIPEGYSVSREKKERFSLILESASTNQTSMYLCASSDSDVSYEQYFGPGTRLTVT.

The chain couples TRBV7-9 to TRBJ1-6; D is ambiguous. Looked up from germline, CDR1 is SEHNR and CDR2 is FQNEAQ (reference sequence). The CDR3 is made up of 14 amino acids. Trimming stripped 2 bases from V and 11 bases from J, with 13 bases between. CDR3 amino acids: CASSLREYRAPLHF. CDR3 nucleotide sequence: TGTGCCAGCAGCTTACGGGAATACAGAGCACCCCTCCACTTT.

This clonotype was seen repeatedly, ten times or more. The rearrangement links TRBV12-3 or TRBV12-4 to TRBJ1-6; weak D call: TRBD1 (5 bases). V shed 2 bases and J shed 6 bases, with 11 bases lying between them. CDR3 length equals 15 residues. CDR3 bases: TGTGCCAGCAGTTTAAGGGGCCAGGTTAATTCACCCCTCCACTTT. Residues: CASSLRGQVNSPLHF.

This clonotype was recorded at least ten times. CDR3 amino acids: CASSSRDRGSNQPQHF. As DNA, the CDR3 is TGTGCCAGCAGTTCACGGGACAGGGGTAGCAATCAGCCCCAGCATTTT. The V call is TRBV28, the J call TRBJ1-5; 10 bases line up with TRBD1. V was pared by 4 bases and J by 0 bases, with 3 bases of the junction left unmatched. This CDR3 has 16 residues. The V gene's germline CDR1 is MDHEN and CDR2 SYDVKM.

The table lists this clonotype with many counts. The chain links TRBV4-1 to TRBJ2-7; D is unclear. The CDR3 totals 12 residues. The germline V gene encodes CDR1 MGHRA and CDR2 YSYEKL. V lost 1 base and J 6 bases, leaving 7 bases between the germline ends. The CDR3 region is CASSQAYGEQYF. CDR3 nucleotides: TGCGCCAGCAGCCAAGCATACGGCGAGCAGTACTTC.

At least ten counts were recorded for this clonotype. The chain couples TRBV6-1 to TRBJ1-2; perhaps TRBD1 as D (6 bases). CDR3 length: 15 residues. Trimming took 5 bases from V and 5 from J, leaving 18 bases between them. Germline V gene lookup returns CDR1 MNHNS and CDR2 SASEGT. In DNA, the CDR3 is TGTGCCAGCAGTCCAGGGGCACTGGGGGGATATGGCTACACCTTC. It translates to CASSPGALGGYGYTF.

This clonotype was observed at least ten times. The chain employs TRBV2 and TRBJ1-5, with TRBD1 as a possible D gene (5 bases). CDR1 and CDR2 (germline): SNHLY, FYNNEI. The V and J ends lost 5 bases and 0 bases respectively, with 8 bases between them. This CDR3 spans 14 amino acids. This chain's CDR3 is CASSQTDSNQPQHF. CDR3 nucleotide sequence: TGTGCCAGCAGTCAGACAGATAGCAATCAGCCCCAGCATTTT.